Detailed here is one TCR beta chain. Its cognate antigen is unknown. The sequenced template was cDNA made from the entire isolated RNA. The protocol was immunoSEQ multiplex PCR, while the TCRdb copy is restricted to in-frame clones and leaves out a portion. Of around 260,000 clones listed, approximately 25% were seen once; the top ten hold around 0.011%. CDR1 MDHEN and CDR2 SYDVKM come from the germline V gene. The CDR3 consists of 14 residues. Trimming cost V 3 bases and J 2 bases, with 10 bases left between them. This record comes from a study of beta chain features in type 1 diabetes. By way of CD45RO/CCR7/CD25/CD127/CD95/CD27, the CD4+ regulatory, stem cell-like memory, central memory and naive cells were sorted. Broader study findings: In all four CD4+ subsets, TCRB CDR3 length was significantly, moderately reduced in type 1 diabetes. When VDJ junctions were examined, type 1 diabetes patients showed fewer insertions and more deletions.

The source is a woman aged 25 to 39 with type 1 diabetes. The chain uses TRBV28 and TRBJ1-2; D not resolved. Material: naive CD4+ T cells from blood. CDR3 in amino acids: CASSFITANYGYTF. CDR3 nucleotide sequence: TGTGCCAGCAGTTTTATCACAGCAAACTATGGCTACACCTTC.